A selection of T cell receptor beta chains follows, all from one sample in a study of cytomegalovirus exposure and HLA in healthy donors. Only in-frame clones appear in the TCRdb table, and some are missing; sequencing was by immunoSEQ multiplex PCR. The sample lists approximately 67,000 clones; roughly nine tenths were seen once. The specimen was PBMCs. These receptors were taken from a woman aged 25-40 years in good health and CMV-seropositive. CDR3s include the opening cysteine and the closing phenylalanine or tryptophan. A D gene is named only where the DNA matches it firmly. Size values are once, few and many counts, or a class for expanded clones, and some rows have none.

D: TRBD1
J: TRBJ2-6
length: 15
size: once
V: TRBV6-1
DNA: TGTGCCAGCAGCATCCGGGACAGGCAGACCAACGTCCTGACTTTC
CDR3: CASSIRDRQTNVLTF

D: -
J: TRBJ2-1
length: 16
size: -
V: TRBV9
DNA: TGTGCCAGCAGCGTTAGGGGCTTTCAACTTTACAATGAGCAGTTCTTC
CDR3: CASSVRGFQLYNEQFF

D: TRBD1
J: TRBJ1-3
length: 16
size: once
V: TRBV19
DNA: TGTGCCAGTAGTATACCGGGACAGGGAGCTGGAAACACCATATATTTT
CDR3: CASSIPGQGAGNTIYF

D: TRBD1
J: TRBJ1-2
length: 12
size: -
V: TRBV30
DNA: TGTGCCTCCCGTGACAGGGACGGTGGCTACACCTTC
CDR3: CASRDRDGGYTF

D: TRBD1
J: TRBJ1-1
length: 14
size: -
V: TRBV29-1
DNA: TGCAGCCCCGGGACAGTTCGATCCGACACTGAAGCTTTCTTT
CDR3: CSPGTVRSDTEAFF

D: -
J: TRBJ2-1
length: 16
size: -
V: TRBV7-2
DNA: TGTGCCAGCAGCATACAGGGTGGGTCTAGATCGTATGAGCAGTTCTTC
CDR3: CASSIQGGSRSYEQFF

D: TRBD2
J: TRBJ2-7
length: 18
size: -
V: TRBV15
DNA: TGTGCCACCAGCAGAGATAGGCTAGCGGGAAGGGGGGGCTACGAGCAGTACTTC
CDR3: CATSRDRLAGRGGYEQYF

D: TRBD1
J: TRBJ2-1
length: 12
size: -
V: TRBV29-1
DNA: TGCAGCCTGTACAGGGGGGACAATGAGCAGTTCTTC
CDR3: CSLYRGDNEQFF

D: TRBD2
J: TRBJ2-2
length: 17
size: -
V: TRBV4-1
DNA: TGCGCCAGCAGCCAACGAGGACTAGCGGAAAACACCGGGGAGCTGTTTTTT
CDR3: CASSQRGLAENTGELFF

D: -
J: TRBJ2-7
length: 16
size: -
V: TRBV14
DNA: TGTGCCAGCAGCCAAGTTTCCCGGGAGTCCTTCTACGAGCAGTACTTC
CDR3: CASSQVSRESFYEQYF

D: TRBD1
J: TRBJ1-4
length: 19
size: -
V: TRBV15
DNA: TGTGCCACCAGCGGCCCGCCTCCCGGGACAGAGGGTTTGAAGGAAAAACTGTTTTTT
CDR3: CATSGPPPGTEGLKEKLFF

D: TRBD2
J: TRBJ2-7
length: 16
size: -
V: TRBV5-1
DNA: TGCGCCAGCAGCTTTCTGACTAGCAGTATAGGTTACGAGCAGTACTTC
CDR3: CASSFLTSSIGYEQYF

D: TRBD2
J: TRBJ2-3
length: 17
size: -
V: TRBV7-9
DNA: TGTGCCAGCAGCTTGGTCGGACTAGCGGTGACCTCGGATACGCAGTATTTT
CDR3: CASSLVGLAVTSDTQYF

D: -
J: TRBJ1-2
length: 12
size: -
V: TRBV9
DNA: TGTGCCAGCAGCGAACCAGACTATGGCTACACCTTC
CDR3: CASSEPDYGYTF

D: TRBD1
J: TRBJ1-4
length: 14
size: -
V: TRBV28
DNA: TGTGCCAGCCGATACACAGGGGGGCGGGAAAAACTGTTTTTT
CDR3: CASRYTGGREKLFF

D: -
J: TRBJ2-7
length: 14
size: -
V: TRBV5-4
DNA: TGTGTCAGCAGCTTGGACGGACTGGCCTACGAGCAGTACTTC
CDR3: CVSSLDGLAYEQYF

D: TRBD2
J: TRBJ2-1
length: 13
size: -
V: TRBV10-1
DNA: TGCGCCAGCTCCAGCGGGAGCCACAATGAGCAGTTCTTC
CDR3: CASSSGSHNEQFF

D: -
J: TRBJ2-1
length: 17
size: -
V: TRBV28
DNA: TGTGCCAGCAGTTTAGGGCCGGGAGCCATCAGTCCCGCTGAGCAGTTCTTC
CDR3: CASSLGPGAISPAEQFF

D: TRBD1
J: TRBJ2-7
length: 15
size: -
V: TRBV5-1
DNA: TGCGCCAGCAGCTTCATTCCGGACAGGGACTACGAGCAGTACTTC
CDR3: CASSFIPDRDYEQYF

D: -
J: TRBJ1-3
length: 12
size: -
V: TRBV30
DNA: TGTGCCTGGAGGCGAGATGGAAACACCATATATTTT
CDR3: CAWRRDGNTIYF

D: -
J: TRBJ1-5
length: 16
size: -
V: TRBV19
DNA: TGTGCCAGTAAGGGTGGGGGCAGGGTGGGGAATCAGCCCCAGCATTTT
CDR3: CASKGGGRVGNQPQHF

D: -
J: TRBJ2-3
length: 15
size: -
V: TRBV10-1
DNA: TGCGCCAGCAGGAGGCCCGGCCTTCCCACAGATACGCAGTATTTT
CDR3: CASRRPGLPTDTQYF